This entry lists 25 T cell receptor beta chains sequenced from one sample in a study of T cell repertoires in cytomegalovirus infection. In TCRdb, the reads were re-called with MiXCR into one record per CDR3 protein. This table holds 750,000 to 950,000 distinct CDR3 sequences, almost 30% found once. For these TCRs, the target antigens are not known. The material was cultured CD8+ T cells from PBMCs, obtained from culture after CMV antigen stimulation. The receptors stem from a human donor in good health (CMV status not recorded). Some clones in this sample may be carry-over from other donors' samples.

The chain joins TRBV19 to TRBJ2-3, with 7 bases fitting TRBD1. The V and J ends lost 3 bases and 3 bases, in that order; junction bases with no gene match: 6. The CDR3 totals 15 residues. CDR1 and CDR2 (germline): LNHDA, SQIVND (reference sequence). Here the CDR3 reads CASSILGTETDTQYF. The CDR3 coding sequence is TGTGCCAGTAGTATCCTTGGGACAGAAACAGATACGCAGTATTTT.

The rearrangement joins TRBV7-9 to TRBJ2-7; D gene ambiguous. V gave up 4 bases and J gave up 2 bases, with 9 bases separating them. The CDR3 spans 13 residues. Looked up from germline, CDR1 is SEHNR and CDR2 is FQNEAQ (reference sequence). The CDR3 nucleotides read TGTGCCAGCAGCTCCGGGTCTACCTACGAGCAGTACTTC. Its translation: CASSSGSTYEQYF.

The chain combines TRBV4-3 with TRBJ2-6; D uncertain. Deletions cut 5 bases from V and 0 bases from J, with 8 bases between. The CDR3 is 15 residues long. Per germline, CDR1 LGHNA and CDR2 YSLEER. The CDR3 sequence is CASSYTFSGANVLTF. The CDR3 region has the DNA TGCGCCAGCAGCTATACCTTCTCTGGGGCCAACGTCCTGACTTTC.

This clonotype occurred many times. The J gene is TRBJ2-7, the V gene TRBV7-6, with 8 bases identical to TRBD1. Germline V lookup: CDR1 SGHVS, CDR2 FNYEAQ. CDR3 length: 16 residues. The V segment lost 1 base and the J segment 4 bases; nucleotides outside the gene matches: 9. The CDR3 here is CASSLVPQGAGYEQYF. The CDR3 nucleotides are TGTGCCAGCAGCTTAGTACCTCAGGGGGCAGGGTACGAGCAGTACTTC.

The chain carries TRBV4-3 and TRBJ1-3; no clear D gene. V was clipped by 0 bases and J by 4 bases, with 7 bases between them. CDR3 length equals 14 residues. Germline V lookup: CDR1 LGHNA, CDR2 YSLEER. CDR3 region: CASSQDTTGNTIYF. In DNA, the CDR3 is TGCGCCAGCAGCCAAGATACGACCGGAAACACCATATATTTT.

CDR3 residues: CASAGDPHSPLHF. The CDR3 DNA follows: TGTGCCAGCGCCGGGGACCCACATTCACCCCTCCACTTT. The J gene is TRBJ1-6, the V gene TRBV27, with a weak D call TRBD1 (5 bases). CDR1 and CDR2 (germline): MNHEY, SMNVEV (reference sequence). Trimming left V 8 bases short and J 8 bases short, with 13 bases between. The CDR3 contains 13 residues.

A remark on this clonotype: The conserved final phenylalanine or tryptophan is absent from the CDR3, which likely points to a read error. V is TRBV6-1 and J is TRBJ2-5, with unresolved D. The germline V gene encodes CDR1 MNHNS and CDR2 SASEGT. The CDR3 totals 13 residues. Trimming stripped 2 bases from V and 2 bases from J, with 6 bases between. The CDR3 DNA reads TGTGCCAGCAGTGAATGGCGACAAGAGACCCAGTACTAC. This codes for CASSEWRQETQYY.

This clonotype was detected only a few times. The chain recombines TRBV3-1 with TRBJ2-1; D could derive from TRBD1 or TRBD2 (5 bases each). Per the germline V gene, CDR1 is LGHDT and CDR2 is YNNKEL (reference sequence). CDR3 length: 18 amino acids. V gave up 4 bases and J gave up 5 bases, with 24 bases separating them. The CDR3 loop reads CASSRHDGALLYDNEQFF. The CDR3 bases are TGTGCCAGCAGCCGGCACGACGGGGCCCTTTTGTACGACAATGAGCAGTTCTTC.

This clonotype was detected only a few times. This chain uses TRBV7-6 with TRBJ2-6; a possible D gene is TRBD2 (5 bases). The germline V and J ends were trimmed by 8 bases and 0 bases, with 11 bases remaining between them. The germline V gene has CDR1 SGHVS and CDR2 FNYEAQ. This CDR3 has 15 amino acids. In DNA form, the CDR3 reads TGTGCCAGCTCCCGGGGAACCTCTGGGGCCAACGTCCTGACTTTC. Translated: CASSRGTSGANVLTF.

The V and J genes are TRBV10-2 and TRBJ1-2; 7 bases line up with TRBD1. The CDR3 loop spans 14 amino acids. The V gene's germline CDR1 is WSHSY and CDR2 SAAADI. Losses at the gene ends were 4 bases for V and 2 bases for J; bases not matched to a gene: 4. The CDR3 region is CASSGQGSNYGYTF. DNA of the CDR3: TGCGCCAGCAGTGGACAGGGCTCCAACTATGGCTACACCTTC.

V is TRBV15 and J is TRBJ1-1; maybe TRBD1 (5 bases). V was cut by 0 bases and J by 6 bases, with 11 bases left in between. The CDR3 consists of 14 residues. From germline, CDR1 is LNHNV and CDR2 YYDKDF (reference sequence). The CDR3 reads CATSRDGGDSEAFF. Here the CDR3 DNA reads TGTGCCACCAGCAGAGATGGGGGGGACTCTGAAGCTTTCTTT.

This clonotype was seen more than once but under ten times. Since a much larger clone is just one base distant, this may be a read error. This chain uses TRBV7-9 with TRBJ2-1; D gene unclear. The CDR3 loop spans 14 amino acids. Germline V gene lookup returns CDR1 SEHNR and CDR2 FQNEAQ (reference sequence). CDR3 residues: CANSLYSFDNEQFF. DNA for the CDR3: TGTGCCAACAGCTTATACTCGTTTGACAATGAGCAGTTCTTC.

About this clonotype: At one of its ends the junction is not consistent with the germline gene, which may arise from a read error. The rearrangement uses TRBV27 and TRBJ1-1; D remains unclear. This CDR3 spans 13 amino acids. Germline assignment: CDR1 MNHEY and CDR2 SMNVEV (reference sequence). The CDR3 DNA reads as TGTGCCAGCAGCCTGACGGTGAAGACTGAAGCTTTCTTT. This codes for CASSLTVKTEAFF.

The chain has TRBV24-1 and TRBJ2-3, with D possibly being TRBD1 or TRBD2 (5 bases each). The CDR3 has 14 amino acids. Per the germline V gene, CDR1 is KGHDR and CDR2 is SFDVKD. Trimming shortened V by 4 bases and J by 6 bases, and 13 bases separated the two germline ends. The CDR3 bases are TGTGCCACCAGTGACCCCGGGACCACCGATACGCAGTATTTT. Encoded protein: CATSDPGTTDTQYF.

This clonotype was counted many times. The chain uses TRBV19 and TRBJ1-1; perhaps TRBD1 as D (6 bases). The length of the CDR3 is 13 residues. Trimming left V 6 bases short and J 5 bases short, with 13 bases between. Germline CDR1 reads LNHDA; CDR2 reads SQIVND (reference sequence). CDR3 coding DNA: TGTGCCAGTAGGGGAACAGGGAGGACTGAAGCTTTCTTT. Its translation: CASRGTGRTEAFF.

This CDR3 is CASSLWGAANTGELFF. In DNA, the CDR3 is TGTGCCAGCAGTTTATGGGGGGCAGCGAACACCGGGGAGCTGTTTTTT. V is TRBV28 and J is TRBJ2-2; D may be TRBD1 (6 bases). This CDR3 has 16 residues. CDR1 and CDR2 from the germline V gene are MDHEN and SYDVKM. Trimming shortened V by 0 bases and J by 0 bases, and 8 bases separated the two germline ends.

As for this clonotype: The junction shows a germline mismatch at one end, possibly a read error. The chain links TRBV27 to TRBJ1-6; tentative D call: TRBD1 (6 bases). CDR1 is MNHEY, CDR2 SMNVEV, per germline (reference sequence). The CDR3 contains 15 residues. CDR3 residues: CASSRPRGGNSPHHF. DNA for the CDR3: TGTGCCAGCAGCCGACCCAGGGGAGGAAATTCACCCCACCACTTT.

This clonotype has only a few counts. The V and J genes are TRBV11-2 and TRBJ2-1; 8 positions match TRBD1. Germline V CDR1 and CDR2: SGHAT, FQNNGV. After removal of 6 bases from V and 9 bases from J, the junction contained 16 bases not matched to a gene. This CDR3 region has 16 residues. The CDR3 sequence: CASSLTGQGRLPEQFF. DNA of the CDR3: TGTGCCAGCAGTTTAACTGGACAGGGCCGTTTACCTGAGCAGTTCTTC. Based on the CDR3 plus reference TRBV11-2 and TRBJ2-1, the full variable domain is EAGVAQSPRYKIIEKRQSVAFWCNPISGHATLYWYQQILGQGPKLLIQFQNNGVVDDSQLPKDRFSAERLKGVDSTLKIQPAKLEDSAVYLCASSLTGQGRLPEQFFGPGTRLTVL.

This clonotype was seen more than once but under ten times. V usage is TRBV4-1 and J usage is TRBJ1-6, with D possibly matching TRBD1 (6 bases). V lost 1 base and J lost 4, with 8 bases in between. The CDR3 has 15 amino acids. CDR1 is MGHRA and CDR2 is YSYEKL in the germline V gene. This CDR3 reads CASSQAGHYNSPLHF. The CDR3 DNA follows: TGCGCCAGCAGCCAAGCGGGACATTATAATTCACCCCTCCACTTT.

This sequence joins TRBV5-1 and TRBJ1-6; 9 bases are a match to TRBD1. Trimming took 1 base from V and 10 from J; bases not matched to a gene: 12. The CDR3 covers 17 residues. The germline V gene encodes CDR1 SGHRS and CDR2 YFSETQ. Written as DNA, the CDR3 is TGCGCCAGCAGCTTGACCAGCTTGGACAGGGGAATCTCACCCCTCCACTTT. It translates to CASSLTSLDRGISPLHF. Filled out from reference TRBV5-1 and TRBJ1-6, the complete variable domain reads KAGVTQTPRYLIKTRGQQVTLSCSPISGHRSVSWYQQTPGQGLQFLFEYFSETQRNKGNFPGRFSGRQFSNSRSEMNVSTLELGDSALYLCASSLTSLDRGISPLHFGNGTRLTVT.

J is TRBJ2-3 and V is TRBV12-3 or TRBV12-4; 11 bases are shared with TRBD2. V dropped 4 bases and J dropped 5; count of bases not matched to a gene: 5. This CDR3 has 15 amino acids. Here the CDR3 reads CASSSLAGGGDTQYF. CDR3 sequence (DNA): TGTGCCAGCAGTTCCTTAGCGGGGGGGGGAGATACGCAGTATTTT.

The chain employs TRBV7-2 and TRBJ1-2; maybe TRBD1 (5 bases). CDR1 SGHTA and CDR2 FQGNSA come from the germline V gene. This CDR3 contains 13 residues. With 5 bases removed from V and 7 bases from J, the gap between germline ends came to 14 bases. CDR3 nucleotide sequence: TGTGCCAGCAGCGCAGAGGGGTACAGTGGCTACACCTTC. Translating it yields CASSAEGYSGYTF.

For the CDR3, the DNA is TGTGCCAGTAGTATTGAATGGGACGGCAACCTCCGGGGCCAAGAGACCCAGTACTTC. Translated: CASSIEWDGNLRGQETQYF. The chain employs TRBV19 and TRBJ2-5; D is perhaps TRBD1 or TRBD2 (5 bases each). V lost 3 bases and J 1 base, leaving 24 bases between the germline ends. CDR3 size: 19 residues. Germline loops: CDR1 LNHDA, CDR2 SQIVND (reference sequence).

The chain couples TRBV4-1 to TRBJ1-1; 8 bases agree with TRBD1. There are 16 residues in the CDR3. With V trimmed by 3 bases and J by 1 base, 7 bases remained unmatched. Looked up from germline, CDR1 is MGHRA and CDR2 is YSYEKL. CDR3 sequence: CASSQTPGTGNTEAFF. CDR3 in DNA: TGCGCCAGCAGCCAGACCCCAGGGACAGGGAACACTGAAGCTTTCTTT.

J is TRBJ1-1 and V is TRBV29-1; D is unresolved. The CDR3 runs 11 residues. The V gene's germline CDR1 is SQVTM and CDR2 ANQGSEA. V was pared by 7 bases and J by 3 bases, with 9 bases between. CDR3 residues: CSASQDTEAFF. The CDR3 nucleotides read TGCAGCGCATCTCAGGACACTGAAGCTTTCTTT.